This TCR beta chain was profiled in a study of siplizumab effects on memory and regulatory T cells. The V segment lost 3 bases and the J segment 4 bases; nucleotides outside the gene matches: 9. From germline, CDR1 is SGDLS and CDR2 YYNGEE. The CDR3 is 15 residues long. Around 10^5 TCR templates per sample were assayed. The repertoire was sequenced with immunoSEQ multiplex PCR; TCRdb's copy has only in-frame clones and lacks some. In the table there are some 120,000 clones, approximately 94% of which are singletons. The TCR comes from a human donor in good health. This chain joins TRBV9 and TRBJ2-5, with 7 bases fitting TRBD1. The sample taken for sequencing was non-Treg CD4+ T cells sorted from blood. The CDR3 sequence: CASSAQGQRGETQYF. The CDR3 nucleotides read TGTGCCAGCAGCGCCCAGGGACAGCGAGGAGAGACCCAGTACTTC.